This record looks at one T cell receptor beta chain sequence and its context. The data derive from a study of CD4 T cells in relation to SARS-CoV-2 and coronaviruses. Deletions cut 4 bases from V and 3 bases from J, with 17 bases between. The CDR3 spans 15 residues. Here immunoSEQ multiplex PCR was the method, and the copy in TCRdb shows in-frame clones only, minus some. The table has roughly 36,000 clones, roughly 85% seen once. This clonotype was sampled from an adult with COVID-19. The source material was memory CD4+ T cells from PBMCs. This chain joins TRBV5-3 and TRBJ2-7, with TRBD1 as a possible D gene (5 bases). TRBV5-3 is an ORF for which the function is uncertain. The CDR3 nucleotides read TGTGCCAGAAGCAAAATAGACAGATGTAACTACGAGCAGTACTTC. Protein: CARSKIDRCNYEQYF.